This T cell receptor beta chain comes out of a study of cytomegalovirus exposure and HLA in healthy donors. Overall study results and limits: The study labeled roughly 160 TCR beta chains cytomegalovirus-associated. Follow-up analysis later connected one missense variant in DCLRE1C with trimming of TCR beta V- and J-genes.

To note about this clone: Its specificity is unknown.

In the PCR, 60 Vbeta and 13 Jbeta primers were used. TCRdb's table, derived via immunoSEQ multiplex PCR, lists solely in-frame clones and lacks some. The data hold some 63,000 clones, with 65% to 90% observed a single time. Trimming left V 6 bases short and J 4 bases short, with 7 bases between. CDR3 length: 12 residues. Per germline, CDR1 MDHEN and CDR2 SYDVKM. This sequence joins TRBV28 and TRBJ1-5; possible D gene TRBD1, 5 bases. This clonotype originated in a human donor in good health. Sequencing was done on a sample of PBMCs. CDR3 region: CASRKGNQPQHF. The CDR3 DNA reads as TGTGCCAGCAGAAAGGGGAATCAGCCCCAGCATTTT.